This T cell receptor beta chain stems from a study of vaccination and CD4 T cells after COVID-19. Concerning this clonotype itself: Its target is unknown. Compared with germline, one end of the junction differs, possibly owing to a read error.

Sequence data for DNA of cultured CD4+ T cells were generated by the Oncomine TCR Beta short-read assay. TCRdb re-analysed the PCR reads in MiXCR, keeping a single row per CDR3 protein. The table shows about 22,000 distinct CDR3 sequences, with around half occurring only once. Specified treatment: approximately 11-day PBMC culture with coronavirus spike peptide pools or control peptides (ViraFEST assay). Germline lookup yields CDR1 DFQATT and CDR2 SNEGSKA (reference sequence). The CDR3 runs 10 residues. The receptor comes from a human donor who had recovered from COVID-19. This chain joins TRBV20-1 and TRBJ1-6, with a tentative D call TRBD1 (5 bases). Source material: CD4+ T cells from blood, cultured in vitro. The CDR3 sequence is CSARGQFGAF. The CDR3 region has the DNA TGCAGTGCTAGAGGACAGTTTGGGGCCTTT.